This record concerns one T cell receptor (beta chain) sequence. Its antigen is not identified. The CDR3 extends over 13 amino acids. CDR1 and CDR2 from the germline V gene are SGHRS and YFSETQ. The trim removed 4 bases at V and 2 bases at J, leaving 2 bases unmatched. The sample belongs to a study of Ad26.COV2.S vaccination and SARS-CoV-2 variants. Overall study: Ad26.COV2.S was injected intramuscularly once or twice, 56 days apart.

The treatment here: around 19 received Ad26.COV2.S at low or high dose, single or two shots; roughly five received placebo; per-sample allocation not given. After the first vaccine or placebo injection, samples were drawn on day 63. Aged 18-55 years, donor was enrolled in Boston at some point between 2019 and 2021. Assay used: immunoSEQ multiplex PCR; TCRdb lists only in-frame clones, some missing. The sample lists some 300,000 clones; over 80% were seen once. Study findings and constraints: The TCR breadth and depth analyses may have produced an underestimate of total T cell responses.

Source: peripheral blood, taken in a trial of Ad26.COV2.S vaccine versus placebo. The receptor was isolated from a person between 18 and 65 years old who received the Ad26.COV2.S COVID-19 vaccine or a placebo. The V call is TRBV5-1, the J call TRBJ2-7; 8 bases agree with TRBD2. The CDR3 DNA reads as TGCGCCAGCAGCCCAGCGGGGGCCTACGAGCAGTACTTC. It specifies CASSPAGAYEQYF. Complete variable domain (other parts from reference TRBV5-1 and TRBJ2-7): KAGVTQTPRYLIKTRGQQVTLSCSPISGHRSVSWYQQTPGQGLQFLFEYFSETQRNKGNFPGRFSGRQFSNSRSEMNVSTLELGDSALYLCASSPAGAYEQYFGPGTRLTVT.